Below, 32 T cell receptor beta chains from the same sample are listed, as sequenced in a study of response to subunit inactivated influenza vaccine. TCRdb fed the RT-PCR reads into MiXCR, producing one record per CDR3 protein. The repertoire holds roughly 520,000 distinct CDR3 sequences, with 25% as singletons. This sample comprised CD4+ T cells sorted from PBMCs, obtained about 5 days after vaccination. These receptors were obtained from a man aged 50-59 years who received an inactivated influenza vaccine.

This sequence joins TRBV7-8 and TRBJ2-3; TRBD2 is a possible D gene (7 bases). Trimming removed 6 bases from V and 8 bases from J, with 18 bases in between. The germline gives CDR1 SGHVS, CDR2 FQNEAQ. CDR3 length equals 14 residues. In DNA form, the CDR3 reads TGTGCCAGCAGGCGACGGGGGGCAAGGGGTACGCAGTATTTT. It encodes CASRRRGARGTQYF.

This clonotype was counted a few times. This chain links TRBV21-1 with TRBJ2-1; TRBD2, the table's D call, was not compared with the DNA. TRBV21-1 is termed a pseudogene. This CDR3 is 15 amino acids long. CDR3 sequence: CASSKASGRNNEQFF. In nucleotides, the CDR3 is TGTGCCAGCAGCAAAGCTAGCGGACGGAACAATGAGCAGTTCTTC.

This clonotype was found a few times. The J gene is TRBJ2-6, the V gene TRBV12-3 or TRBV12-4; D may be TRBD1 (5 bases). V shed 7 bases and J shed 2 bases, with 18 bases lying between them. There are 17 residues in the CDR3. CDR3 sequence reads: CASTLRVRVAGANVLTF. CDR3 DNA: TGTGCCAGCACCCTCAGGGTCCGGGTAGCTGGGGCCAACGTCCTGACTTTC.

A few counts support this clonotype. CDR3 loop: CASLGLAGHEQYF. In DNA, the CDR3 is TGTGCCAGCCTGGGACTAGCGGGCCACGAGCAGTACTTC. The chain links TRBV11-2 to TRBJ2-7, with TRBD2 matching 12 bases. The V gene's germline CDR1 is SGHAT and CDR2 FQNNGV. The CDR3 covers 13 residues. After removal of 8 bases from V and 5 bases from J, the junction contained 4 bases not matched to a gene.

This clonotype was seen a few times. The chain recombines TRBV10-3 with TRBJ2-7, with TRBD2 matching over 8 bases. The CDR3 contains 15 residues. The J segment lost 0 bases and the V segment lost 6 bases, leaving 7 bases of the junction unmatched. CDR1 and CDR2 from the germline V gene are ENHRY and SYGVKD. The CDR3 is CAISREGGGSYEQYF. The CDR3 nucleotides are TGTGCCATCAGCCGGGAGGGGGGTGGCTCCTACGAGCAGTACTTC.

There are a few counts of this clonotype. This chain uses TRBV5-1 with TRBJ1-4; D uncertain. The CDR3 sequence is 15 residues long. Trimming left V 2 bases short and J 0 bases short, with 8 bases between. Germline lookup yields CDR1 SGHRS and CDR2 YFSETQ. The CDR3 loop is CASSLQSTTNEKLFF. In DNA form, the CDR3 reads TGCGCCAGCAGCTTACAGTCTACAACTAATGAAAAACTGTTTTTT.

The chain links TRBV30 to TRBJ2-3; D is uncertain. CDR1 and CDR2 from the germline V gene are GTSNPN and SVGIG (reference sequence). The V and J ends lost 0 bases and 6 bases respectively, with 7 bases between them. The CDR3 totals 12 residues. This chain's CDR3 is CAWSVAMDTQYF. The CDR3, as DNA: TGTGCCTGGAGTGTCGCTATGGATACGCAGTATTTT.

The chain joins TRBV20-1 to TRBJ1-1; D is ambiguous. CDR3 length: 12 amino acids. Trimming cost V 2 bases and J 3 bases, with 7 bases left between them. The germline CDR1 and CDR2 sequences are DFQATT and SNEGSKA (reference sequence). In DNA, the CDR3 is TGCAGTGCTAGACGTTCCTACACTGAAGCTTTCTTT. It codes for CSARRSYTEAFF.

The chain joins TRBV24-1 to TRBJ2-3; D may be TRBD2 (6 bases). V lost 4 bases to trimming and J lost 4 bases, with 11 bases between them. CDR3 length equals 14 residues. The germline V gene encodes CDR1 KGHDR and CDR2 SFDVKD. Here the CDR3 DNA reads TGTGCCACCAGTGAACCCAGGGAGGCAGATACGCAGTATTTT. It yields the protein CATSEPREADTQYF.

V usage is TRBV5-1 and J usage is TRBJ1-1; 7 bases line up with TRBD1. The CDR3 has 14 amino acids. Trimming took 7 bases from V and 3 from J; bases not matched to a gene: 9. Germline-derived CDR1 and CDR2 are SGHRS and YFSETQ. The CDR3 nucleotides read TGCGCCAGCCGTGAACAGGGGAGGCACACTGAAGCTTTCTTT. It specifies CASREQGRHTEAFF.

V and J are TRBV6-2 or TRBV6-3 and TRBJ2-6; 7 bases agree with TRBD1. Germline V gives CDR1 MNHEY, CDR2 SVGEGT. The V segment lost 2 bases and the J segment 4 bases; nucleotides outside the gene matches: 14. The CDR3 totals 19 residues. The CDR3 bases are TGTGCCAGCAGTTACCCAACCGACAGGGCGTTATTGGGGGCCAACGTCCTGACTTTC. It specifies CASSYPTDRALLGANVLTF.

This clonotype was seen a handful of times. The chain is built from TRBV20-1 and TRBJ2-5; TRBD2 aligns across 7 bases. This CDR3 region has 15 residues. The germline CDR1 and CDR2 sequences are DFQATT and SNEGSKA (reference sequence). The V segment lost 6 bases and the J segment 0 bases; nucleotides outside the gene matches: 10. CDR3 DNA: TGCAGTGCAGCGGGCTACGGGGGGAACCAAGAGACCCAGTACTTC. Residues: CSAAGYGGNQETQYF.

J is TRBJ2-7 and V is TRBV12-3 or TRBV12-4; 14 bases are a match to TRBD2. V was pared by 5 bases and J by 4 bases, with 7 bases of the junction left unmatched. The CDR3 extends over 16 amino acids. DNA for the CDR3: TGTGCCAGCAGTCAAGGGACTAGCGGGAGAAGGTACGAGCAGTACTTC. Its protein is CASSQGTSGRRYEQYF.

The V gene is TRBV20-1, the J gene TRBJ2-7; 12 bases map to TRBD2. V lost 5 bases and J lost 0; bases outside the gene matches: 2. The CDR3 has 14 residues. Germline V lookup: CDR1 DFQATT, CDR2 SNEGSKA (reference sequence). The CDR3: CSAPSGRGSYEQYF. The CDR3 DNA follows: TGCAGTGCTCCTAGCGGGAGGGGCTCCTACGAGCAGTACTTC.

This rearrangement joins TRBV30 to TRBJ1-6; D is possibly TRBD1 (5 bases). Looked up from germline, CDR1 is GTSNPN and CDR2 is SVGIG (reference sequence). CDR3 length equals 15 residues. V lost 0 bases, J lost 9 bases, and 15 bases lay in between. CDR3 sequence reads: CAWSVRAGTASPLHF. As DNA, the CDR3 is TGTGCCTGGAGTGTACGGGCAGGGACGGCTTCACCCCTCCACTTT.

The chain's CDR3 is CASSHSRGEDYGYTF. The CDR3 DNA reads as TGTGCCAGCAGCCACAGTAGGGGTGAGGACTATGGCTACACCTTC. This chain joins TRBV7-2 and TRBJ1-2; a weak D match, TRBD1 (5 bases). This CDR3 region has 15 residues. The germline V and J ends were trimmed by 5 bases and 3 bases, with 16 bases remaining between them. Germline V gives CDR1 SGHTA, CDR2 FQGNSA.

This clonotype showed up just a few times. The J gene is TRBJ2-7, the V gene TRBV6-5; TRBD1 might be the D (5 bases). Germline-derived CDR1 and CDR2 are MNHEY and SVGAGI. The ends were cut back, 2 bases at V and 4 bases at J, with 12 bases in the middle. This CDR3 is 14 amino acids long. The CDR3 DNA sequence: TGTGCCAGCAGTTACCTCTCAGGGAATTACGAGCAGTACTTC. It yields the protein CASSYLSGNYEQYF.

The CDR3 spells CASSLAAPRGNSPLHF. As DNA, the CDR3 is TGTGCCAGCAGCTTAGCGGCGCCGCGGGGAAATTCACCCCTCCACTTT. This rearrangement joins TRBV7-2 to TRBJ1-6; D uncertain. This CDR3 comprises 16 residues. V was clipped by 0 bases and J by 7 bases, with 13 bases between them. Germline CDR1 SGHTA, CDR2 FQGNSA.

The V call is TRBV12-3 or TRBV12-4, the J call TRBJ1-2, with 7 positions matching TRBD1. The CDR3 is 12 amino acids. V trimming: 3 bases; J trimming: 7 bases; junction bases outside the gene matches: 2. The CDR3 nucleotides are TGTGCCAGCAGTTTGAGGGGGCCTGGCTACACCTTC. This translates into CASSLRGPGYTF.

The CDR3: CASSLGAYLGETQYF. For the CDR3, the DNA is TGTGCCAGCAGCCTAGGGGCCTATCTTGGGGAGACCCAGTACTTC. The V call is TRBV12-3 or TRBV12-4, the J call TRBJ2-5, with TRBD1 as a possible D gene (5 bases). The CDR3 loop spans 15 amino acids. V shed 6 bases and J shed 5 bases, with 19 bases lying between them.

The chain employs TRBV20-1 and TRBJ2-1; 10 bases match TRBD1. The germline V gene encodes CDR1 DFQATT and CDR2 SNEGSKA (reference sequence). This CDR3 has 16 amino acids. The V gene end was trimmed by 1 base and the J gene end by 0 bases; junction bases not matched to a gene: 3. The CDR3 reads CSARAWTGGSYNEQFF. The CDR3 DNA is TGCAGTGCTAGAGCTTGGACAGGGGGCTCCTACAATGAGCAGTTCTTC.

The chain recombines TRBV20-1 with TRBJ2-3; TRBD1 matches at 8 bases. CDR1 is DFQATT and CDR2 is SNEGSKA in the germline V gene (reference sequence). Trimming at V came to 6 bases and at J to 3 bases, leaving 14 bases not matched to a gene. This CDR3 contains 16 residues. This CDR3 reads CSARAFSGGRTDTQYF. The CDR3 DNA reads TGCAGTGCCCGGGCCTTTTCAGGGGGCAGGACAGATACGCAGTATTTT.

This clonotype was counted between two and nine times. CDR3 amino acids: CSATGGYYEQYF. The CDR3 bases are TGCAGTGCTACAGGGGGCTACTACGAGCAGTACTTC. The V gene is TRBV20-1, the J gene TRBJ2-7, with TRBD1 matching over 8 bases. This CDR3 is 12 amino acids long. The V segment lost 4 bases and the J segment 3 bases; nucleotides outside the gene matches: 2. The germline CDR1 and CDR2 sequences are DFQATT and SNEGSKA (reference sequence).

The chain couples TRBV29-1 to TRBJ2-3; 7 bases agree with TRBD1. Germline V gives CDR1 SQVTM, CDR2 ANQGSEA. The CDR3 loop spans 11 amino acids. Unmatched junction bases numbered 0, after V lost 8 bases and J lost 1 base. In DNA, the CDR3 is TGCAGCACAGGGGGCACAGATACGCAGTATTTT. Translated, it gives CSTGGTDTQYF.

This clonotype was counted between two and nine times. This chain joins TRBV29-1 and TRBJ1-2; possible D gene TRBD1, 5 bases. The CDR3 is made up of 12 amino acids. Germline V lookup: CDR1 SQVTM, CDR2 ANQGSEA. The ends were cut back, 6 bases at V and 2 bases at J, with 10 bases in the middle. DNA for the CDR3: TGCAGCGTCTGGGACGGAAACTATGGCTACACCTTC. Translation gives CSVWDGNYGYTF.

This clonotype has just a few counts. This CDR3 reads CASSQDWDRDQYGELFF. The CDR3 DNA reads TGCGCCAGCAGCCAAGACTGGGACAGGGATCAATACGGGGAGCTGTTTTTT. This chain uses TRBV4-3 with TRBJ2-2, with TRBD1 matching over 9 bases. V was clipped by 0 bases and J by 7 bases; unmatched bases: 9. The CDR3 runs to 17 residues. The V gene's germline CDR1 is LGHNA and CDR2 YSLEER.

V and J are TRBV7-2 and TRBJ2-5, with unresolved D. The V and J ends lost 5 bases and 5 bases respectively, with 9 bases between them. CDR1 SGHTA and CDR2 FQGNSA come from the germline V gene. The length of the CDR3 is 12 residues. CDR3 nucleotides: TGTGCCAGCAGCGCCTCTCGTGAGACCCAGTACTTC. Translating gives CASSASRETQYF. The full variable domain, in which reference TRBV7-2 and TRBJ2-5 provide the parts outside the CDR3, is GAGVSQSPSNKVTEKGKDVELRCDPISGHTALYWYRQSLGQGLEFLIYFQGNSAPDKSGLPSDRFSAERTGGSVSTLTIQRTQQEDSAVYLCASSASRETQYFGPGTRLLVL.

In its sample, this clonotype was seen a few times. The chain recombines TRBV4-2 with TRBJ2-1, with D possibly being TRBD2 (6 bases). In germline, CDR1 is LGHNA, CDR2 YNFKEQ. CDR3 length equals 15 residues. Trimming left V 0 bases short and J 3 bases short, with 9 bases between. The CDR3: CASSQDVGGYNEQFF. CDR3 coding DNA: TGTGCCAGCAGCCAAGATGTGGGAGGCTACAATGAGCAGTTCTTC.

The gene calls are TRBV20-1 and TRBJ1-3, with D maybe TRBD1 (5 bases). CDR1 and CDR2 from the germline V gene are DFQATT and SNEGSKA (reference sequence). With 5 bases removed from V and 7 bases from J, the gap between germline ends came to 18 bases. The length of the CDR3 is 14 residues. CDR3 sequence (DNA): TGCAGTGCTGTGCCCCGGGACCAGAGGAACACCATATATTTT. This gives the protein CSAVPRDQRNTIYF.

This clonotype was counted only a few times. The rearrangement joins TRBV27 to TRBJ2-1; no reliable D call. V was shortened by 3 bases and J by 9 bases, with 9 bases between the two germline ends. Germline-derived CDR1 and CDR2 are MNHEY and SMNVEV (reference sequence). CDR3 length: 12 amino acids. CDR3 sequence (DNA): TGTGCCAGCAGTTTGGTAAATGGTGAGCAGTTCTTC. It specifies CASSLVNGEQFF.

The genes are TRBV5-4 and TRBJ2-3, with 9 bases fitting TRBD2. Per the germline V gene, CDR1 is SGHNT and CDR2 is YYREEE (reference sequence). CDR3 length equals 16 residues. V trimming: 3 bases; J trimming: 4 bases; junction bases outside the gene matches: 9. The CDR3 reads CASSWFSGGGSDTQYF. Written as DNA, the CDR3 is TGTGCCAGCAGCTGGTTTAGCGGGGGAGGATCAGATACGCAGTATTTT.

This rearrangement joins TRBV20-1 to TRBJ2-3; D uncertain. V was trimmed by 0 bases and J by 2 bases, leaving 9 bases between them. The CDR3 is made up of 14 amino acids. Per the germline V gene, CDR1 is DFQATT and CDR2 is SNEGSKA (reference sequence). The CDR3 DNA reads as TGCAGTGCTAGAGATCGTCCCTCCACAGATACGCAGTATTTT. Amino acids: CSARDRPSTDTQYF.